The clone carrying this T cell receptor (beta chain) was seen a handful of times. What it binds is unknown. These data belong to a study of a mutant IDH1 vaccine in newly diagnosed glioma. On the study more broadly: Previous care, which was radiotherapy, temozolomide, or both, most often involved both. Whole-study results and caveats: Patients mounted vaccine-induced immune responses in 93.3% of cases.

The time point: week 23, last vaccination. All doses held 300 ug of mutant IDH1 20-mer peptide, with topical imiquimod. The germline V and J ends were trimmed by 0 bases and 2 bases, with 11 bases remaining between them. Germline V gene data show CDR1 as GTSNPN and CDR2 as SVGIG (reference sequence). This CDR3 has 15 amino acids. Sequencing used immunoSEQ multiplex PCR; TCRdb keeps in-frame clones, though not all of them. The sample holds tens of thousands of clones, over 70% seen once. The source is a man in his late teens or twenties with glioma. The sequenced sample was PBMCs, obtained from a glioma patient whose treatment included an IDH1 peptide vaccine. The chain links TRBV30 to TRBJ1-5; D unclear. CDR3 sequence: CAWSVRDRGNQPQHF. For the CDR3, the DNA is TGTGCCTGGAGTGTGAGGGATCGGGGCAATCAGCCCCAGCATTTT.